One sample yielded the 6 T cell receptor beta chains listed below, sequenced in a study of shared clonotypes between healthy human individuals. Repertoires were generated with immunoSEQ multiplex PCR, while TCRdb's copy carries only in-frame clones and drops some. There are roughly 2.5 million clones in the sample; around 94% occur only once, and about 0.13% lies in the top ten. The sequenced sample consisted of naive CD4+ T cells sorted from blood. The subset: CD45RA+ positively selected. All receptors derive from a man aged 18 to 35 in good health.

This clone was counted only a few times. V usage is TRBV18 and J usage is TRBJ1-1; D not resolved. Germline lookup yields CDR1 KGHSH and CDR2 LQKENI. The CDR3 covers 13 residues. V was clipped by 3 bases and J by 5 bases, with 10 bases between them. CDR3 sequence reads: CASSPLSWTEAFF. CDR3 DNA sequence: TGTGCCAGCTCACCCTTGTCCTGGACTGAAGCTTTCTTT. The full variable domain, completed using reference TRBV18 and TRBJ1-1, is NAGVMQNPRHLVRRRGQEARLRCSPMKGHSHVYWYRQLPEEGLKFMVYLQKENIIDESGMPKERFSAEFPKEGPSILRIQQVVRGDSAAYFCASSPLSWTEAFFGQGTRLTVV.

The CDR3 DNA sequence: TGTGCCAGCAGCCAGGACAGGGGCACCGGGGAGCTGTTTTTT. This gives the protein CASSQDRGTGELFF. The chain couples TRBV6-4 to TRBJ2-2; 9 nucleotides align to TRBD1. The CDR3 is 14 residues long. Trimming cost V 6 bases and J 4 bases; bases outside gene matches: 3. The germline V gene has CDR1 MRHNA and CDR2 SNTAGT.

Regarding this clone: This specimen includes other DNA sequences encoding the same CDR3. The chain joins TRBV7-8 to TRBJ2-7; D possibly corresponds to TRBD1 (5 bases). Germline assignment: CDR1 SGHVS and CDR2 FQNEAQ. The CDR3 length is 13 residues. V was pared by 3 bases and J by 1 base, with 7 bases between. The CDR3 sequence is CASSLGPSYEQYF. CDR3 DNA: TGTGCCAGCAGCTTGGGGCCTTCCTACGAGCAGTACTTC.

CDR3 nucleotide sequence: TGTGCCAGCAGGGAGGGGGATTCACCCCTCCACTTT. It codes for CASREGDSPLHF. The J gene is TRBJ1-6, the V gene TRBV6-6; D is possibly TRBD1 (6 bases). This CDR3 comprises 12 residues. CDR1 is MNHNY, CDR2 SVGAGI, per germline (reference sequence). Trimming left V 6 bases short and J 8 bases short, with 8 bases between.

CDR3 in amino acids: CAISTRRGEFGNEQFF. The CDR3 DNA follows: TGTGCCATCAGTACCCGTAGAGGCGAATTCGGCAATGAGCAGTTCTTC. This chain joins TRBV10-3 and TRBJ2-1; D ambiguous. The V gene's germline CDR1 is ENHRY and CDR2 SYGVKD. There are 16 residues in the CDR3. With 5 bases removed from V and 6 bases from J, the gap between germline ends came to 20 bases.

The genes are TRBV29-1 and TRBJ2-1, with D uncertain. Germline assignment: CDR1 SQVTM and CDR2 ANQGSEA. The CDR3 spans 10 residues. The V end lost 4 bases, the J end lost 9 bases, and 7 bases lay between the germline ends. Here the CDR3 reads CSVAHTEQFF. The DNA for the CDR3 is TGCAGCGTTGCACATACTGAGCAGTTCTTC.